Described below is a single T cell receptor beta chain sequence and its context. The antigen remains unidentified. The data were obtained in a study of T cell responses to AZD1222 COVID-19 vaccine. Study findings and constraints: At study baseline, merely five or six AZD1222 recipients were seropositive. Unmutated regions of variants are reportedly targeted by nearly half of spike-specific TCRs. Sampling that yielded the repertoires occurred only after the peak T cell response.

Measured with immunoSEQ multiplex PCR; TCRdb has only the in-frame clones, and not every one. The sample comprises about 150,000 clones, about 90% of which are singletons, and 1.3% rests with the top ten. The clonotype was recovered from an adult in good health. This specimen consisted of peripheral blood, obtained on day 0 of AZD1222 vaccination.

The DNA for the CDR3 is TGTGCCACCAGTGACCGAGGGGGAGGAAGCACAGATACGCAGTATTTT. It codes for CATSDRGGGSTDTQYF. The genes are TRBV24-1 and TRBJ2-3; D is perhaps TRBD1 or TRBD2 (6 bases each). Per the germline V gene, CDR1 is KGHDR and CDR2 is SFDVKD. This CDR3 contains 16 residues. Trimming pared 4 bases from V and 0 bases from J, leaving 13 bases between.